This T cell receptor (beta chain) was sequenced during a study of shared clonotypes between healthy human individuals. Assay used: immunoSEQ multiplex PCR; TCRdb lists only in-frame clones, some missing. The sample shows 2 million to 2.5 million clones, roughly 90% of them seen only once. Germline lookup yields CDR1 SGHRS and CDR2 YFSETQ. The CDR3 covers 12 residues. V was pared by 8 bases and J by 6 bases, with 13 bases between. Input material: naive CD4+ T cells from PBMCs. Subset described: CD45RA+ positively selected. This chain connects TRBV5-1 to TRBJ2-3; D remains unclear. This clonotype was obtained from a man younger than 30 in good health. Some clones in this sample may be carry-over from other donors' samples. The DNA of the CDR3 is TGCGCCAGTAAGCAGCTGGGGGATACGCAGTATTTT. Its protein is CASKQLGDTQYF.